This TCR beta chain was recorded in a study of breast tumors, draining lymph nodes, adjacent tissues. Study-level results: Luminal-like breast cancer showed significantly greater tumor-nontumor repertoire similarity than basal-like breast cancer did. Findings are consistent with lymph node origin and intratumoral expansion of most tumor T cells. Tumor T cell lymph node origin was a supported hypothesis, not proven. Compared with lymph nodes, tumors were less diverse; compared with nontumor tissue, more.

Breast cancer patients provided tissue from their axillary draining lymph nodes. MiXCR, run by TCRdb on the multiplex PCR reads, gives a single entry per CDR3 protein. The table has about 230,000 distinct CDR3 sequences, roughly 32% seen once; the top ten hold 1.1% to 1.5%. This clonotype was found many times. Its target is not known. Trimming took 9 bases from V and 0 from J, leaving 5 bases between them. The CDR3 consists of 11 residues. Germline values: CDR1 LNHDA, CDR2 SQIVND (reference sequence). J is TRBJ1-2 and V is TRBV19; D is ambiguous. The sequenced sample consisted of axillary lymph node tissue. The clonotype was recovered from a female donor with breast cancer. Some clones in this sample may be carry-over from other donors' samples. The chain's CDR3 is CASAPNYGYTF. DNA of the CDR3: TGTGCCAGCGCCCCTAACTATGGCTACACCTTC.